The source of this TCR beta chain is a study of T cell changes during pregnancy in multiple sclerosis. This clone was seen just once. Method: immunoSEQ multiplex PCR; TCRdb's copy keeps in-frame clones and lacks some. The sample includes tens of thousands of clones, about 91% of them seen just once. Germline loops: CDR1 MNHEY, CDR2 SMNVEV (reference sequence). The CDR3 covers 15 residues. V trimming: 3 bases; J trimming: 4 bases; junction bases outside the gene matches: 7. The sample here was CD8+ T cells from peripheral blood mononuclear cells, taken in the third trimester of pregnancy. This receptor was obtained from a female donor with multiple sclerosis, enrolled in a pregnancy study. The gene calls are TRBV27 and TRBJ1-1, with TRBD1 matching 8 bases. Here the CDR3 DNA reads TGTGCCAGCAGTTTTTCAGGGGGCTCTGGCACTGAAGCTTTCTTT. Translation gives CASSFSGGSGTEAFF.